This TCR beta chain was obtained from a study of Graves' ophthalmopathy and Graves' hyperthyroidism. Researchers took RNA transcripts and amplified TCR beta CDR3 regions from them. Second-round multiplex PCR came after first-round RT-PCR with HTBI primers. TCRdb re-called the multiplex PCR reads with MiXCR, one entry per CDR3 protein. The data contain around 1,000,000 distinct CDR3 sequences, 35% to 40% of them singletons. This CDR3 has 17 amino acids. Germline loops: CDR1 SGHAT, CDR2 FQNNGV. Certain patients, namely those with other autoimmune diseases, uncontrolled infections, pregnancy or lactation, were excluded. Turning to this clonotype: A read error may be the cause here, since a much bigger clone is one base away.

This TCR derives from an adult man with Graves' hyperthyroidism. This sequence joins TRBV11-2 and TRBJ2-7, with 14 bases identical to TRBD2. Sequencing used peripheral blood or thyroid tissue (not recorded which). DNA of the CDR3: TGTGCCAGCAGCTTGGGACTAGCGGGGGCCCGCTCCTACGAGGAGTACTTC. Protein product: CASSLGLAGARSYEEYF. Full variable domain (rest looked up from reference TRBV11-2 and TRBJ2-7): EAGVAQSPRYKIIEKRQSVAFWCNPISGHATLYWYQQILGQGPKLLIQFQNNGVVDDSQLPKDRFSAERLKGVDSTLKIQPAKLEDSAVYLCASSLGLAGARSYEEYFGPGTRLTVT.